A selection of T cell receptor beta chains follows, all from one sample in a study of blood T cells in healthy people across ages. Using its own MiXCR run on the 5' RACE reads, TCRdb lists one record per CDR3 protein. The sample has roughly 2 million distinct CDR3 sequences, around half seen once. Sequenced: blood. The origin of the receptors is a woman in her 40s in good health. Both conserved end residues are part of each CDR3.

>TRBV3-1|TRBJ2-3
CASSPREFGTDTQYF
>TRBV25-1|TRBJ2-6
CASSESKYRGAPGANVLTF
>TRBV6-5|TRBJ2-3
CASSYSRSGGRDTQYF
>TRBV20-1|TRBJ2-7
CSASNRGAYEQYF
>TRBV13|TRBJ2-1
CASSLAGGGANNEQFF
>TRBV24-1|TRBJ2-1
CATSRAGNSHNEQFF
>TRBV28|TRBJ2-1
CASRRTGIPYNEQFF
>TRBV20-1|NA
CSASRKRGVQETQYF
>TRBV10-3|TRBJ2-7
CAIRDPGQGRGYEQYF
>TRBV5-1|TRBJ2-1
CASRLSGQGYNEQFF
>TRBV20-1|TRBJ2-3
CSATGRKADTQYF
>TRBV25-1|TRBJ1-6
CASSAQGSPLHF
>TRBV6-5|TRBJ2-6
CASRSWEGSGANVLTF
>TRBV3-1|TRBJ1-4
CASSHRQGGSEKLFF
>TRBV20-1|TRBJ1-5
CSATGTGEGPQHF
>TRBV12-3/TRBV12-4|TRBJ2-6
CASSKGHNSGANVLTF
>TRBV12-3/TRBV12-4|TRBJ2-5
CASSFSLRRTGGGETQYF
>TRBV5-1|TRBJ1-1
CASSLAGKGNTEAFF
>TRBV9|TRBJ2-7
CASSVGDGGILDDQYF
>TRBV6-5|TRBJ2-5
CASSYWPITSETQYF
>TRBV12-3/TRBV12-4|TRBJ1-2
CASSLGDRGYDGYTF
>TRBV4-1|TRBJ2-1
CASSQVTLRGARGEYNEQFF
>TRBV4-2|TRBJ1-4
CASSQSDGELFF
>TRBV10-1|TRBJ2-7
CASSDQRDLYEQYF
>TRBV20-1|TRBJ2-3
CSARDEGDSTDTQYF
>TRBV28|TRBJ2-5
CASGLRDRGRETQYF
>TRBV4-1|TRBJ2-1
CASSQDWEGRYNEQFF
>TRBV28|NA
CASSLPLGLGTQYF
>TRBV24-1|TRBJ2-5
CATSDSAKVPGETQYF
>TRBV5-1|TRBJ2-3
CASARGAGSTQYF
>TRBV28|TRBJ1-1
CATGENTEAFF
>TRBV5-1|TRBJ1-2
CASSPQQGANYGYTF
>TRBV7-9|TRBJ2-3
CASSFSGIFTDTQYF
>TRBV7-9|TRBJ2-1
CASSETGTDSVQFF
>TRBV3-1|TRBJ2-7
CASSQSLSLGSYEQYF
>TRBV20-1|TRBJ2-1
CSARDRGPMGNNEQFF
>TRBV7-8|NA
CASGGQNYEQYF
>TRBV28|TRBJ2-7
CASTHPTGKVYEQYF
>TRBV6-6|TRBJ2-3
CASSSMTGTDTQYF
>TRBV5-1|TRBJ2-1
CASSFGLAGREYNEQFF
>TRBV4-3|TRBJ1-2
CASSPEGVGGYTF
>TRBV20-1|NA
CSARQTGTSGGFTYNEQYF
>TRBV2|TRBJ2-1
CASLKSGTSNEQFF